This TCR beta chain derives from a study of tumor-infiltrating lymphocytes in primary liver carcinoma. General study findings and limits: Among the pair types, tumor region pairs showed more overlap than tumor-adjacent and tumor-blood pairs.

Co-extraction yielded RNA and DNA from around 20-30 mg of unsorted bulk tissue. About this clonotype: Its antigen is not identified.

From germline, CDR1 is MDHEN and CDR2 SYDVKM. Trimming removed 4 bases from V and 9 bases from J, with 22 bases in between. The length of the CDR3 is 16 residues. Constant-region priming of approximately 0.55 ug total RNA yielded TCR beta cDNA. Three nested multiplex PCR rounds of slightly modified ARM-PCR generated TCR beta libraries. Both of the initial two PCR rounds ran for around 9 cycles and employed TRBV1-TRBV30 forward primers alongside a C-beta reverse primer. In TCRdb, the multiplex PCR reads were re-called with MiXCR into one record per CDR3 protein. Of 40,000 to 55,000 distinct CDR3 sequences detected, around 82% appear once; the ten largest clones hold 24%.

The sequence was obtained from a man aged 35 to 55 with primary liver carcinoma and hepatitis B virus infection. Sample: liver tumor tissue from sampling region 5. The subset: tumor region T5, tumor centre. The chain carries TRBV28 and TRBJ2-1; weak D call: TRBD1 (6 bases). The CDR3 here is CASSSSLGAEGSEQFF. For the CDR3, the DNA is TGTGCCAGCAGTTCCTCACTGGGGGCTGAGGGAAGTGAGCAGTTCTTC.